This T cell receptor (beta chain) was sequenced for a study of prognosis after radiotherapy for stage I lung cancer. V lost 7 bases and J lost 5, with 14 bases in between. CDR1 DFQATT and CDR2 SNEGSKA come from the germline V gene (reference sequence). The CDR3 covers 12 residues. As to this clonotype: A read error may explain this, as a much larger clone is one base away.

Amplification of the TCR beta CDR3 (from genomic DNA) was done by two-round multiplex PCR. Primers targeting each individual TRBV and TRBJ gene were applied in first-round PCR. Using its own MiXCR run on the multiplex PCR reads, TCRdb lists one record per CDR3 protein. The sample yields around 30,000 distinct CDR3 sequences, approximately 30% seen once. The receptor's source is a donor aged 50 or older with non-small cell lung cancer. This specimen consisted of PBMCs, obtained before or after stereotactic body radiation therapy (not recorded which). This chain links TRBV20-1 with TRBJ1-1; D not resolved. Here the CDR3 reads CSVEGSRTEAFF. The CDR3 DNA sequence: TGCAGTGTGGAAGGGTCAAGGACTGAAGCTTTCTTT.